This TCR beta chain was sequenced during a study of blood T cell repertoires in COVID-19. CDR1 is KGHSH and CDR2 is LQKENI in the germline V gene. V shed 0 bases and J shed 0 bases, with 11 bases lying between them. The length of the CDR3 is 17 residues. In the authors' methods: Quantification of nucleated cells was approximated via reference gene primer amplification. The method was immunoSEQ multiplex PCR; TCRdb's version includes in-frame clones alone and lacks a portion of them. That table supplies the V and J calls and clone size; D and trimming were determined from the DNA. The table lists 250,000 to 300,000 clones, 85% to 90% of them singletons.

This receptor was identified in a man between 18 and 29 years old who had recovered from COVID-19. The rearrangement links TRBV18 to TRBJ2-2; possible D gene TRBD2, 5 bases. The sequencing input was PBMCs or T cells enriched from blood (not recorded which). CDR3 coding DNA: TGTGCCAGCTCACCACCCGGACTCATAACGAACACCGGGGAGCTGTTTTTT. Protein: CASSPPGLITNTGELFF. The whole variable domain, remainder taken from reference TRBV18 and TRBJ2-2, is NAGVMQNPRHLVRRRGQEARLRCSPMKGHSHVYWYRQLPEEGLKFMVYLQKENIIDESGMPKERFSAEFPKEGPSILRIQQVVRGDSAAYFCASSPPGLITNTGELFFGEGSRLTVL.